This paragraph covers one TCR beta chain sequence. TCRdb's table, derived via immunoSEQ multiplex PCR, lists solely in-frame clones and lacks some. Among 90,000 to 120,000 clones listed, approximately 90% were seen once. These data originate in a study of T cell changes during pregnancy in multiple sclerosis. This CDR3 region has 14 residues. Trimming shortened V by 2 bases and J by 1 base, and 9 bases separated the two germline ends. CDR1 is SGHNT and CDR2 is YYREEE in the germline V gene (reference sequence). The sequence derives from a female donor in good health, enrolled as a control in a pregnancy study. Sequenced material: peripheral blood, taken in the third trimester of pregnancy. The chain employs TRBV5-4 and TRBJ1-1; D not certain. CDR3 loop: CASSFGGKNTEAFF. DNA of the CDR3: TGTGCCAGCAGCTTCGGCGGGAAGAACACTGAAGCTTTCTTT.